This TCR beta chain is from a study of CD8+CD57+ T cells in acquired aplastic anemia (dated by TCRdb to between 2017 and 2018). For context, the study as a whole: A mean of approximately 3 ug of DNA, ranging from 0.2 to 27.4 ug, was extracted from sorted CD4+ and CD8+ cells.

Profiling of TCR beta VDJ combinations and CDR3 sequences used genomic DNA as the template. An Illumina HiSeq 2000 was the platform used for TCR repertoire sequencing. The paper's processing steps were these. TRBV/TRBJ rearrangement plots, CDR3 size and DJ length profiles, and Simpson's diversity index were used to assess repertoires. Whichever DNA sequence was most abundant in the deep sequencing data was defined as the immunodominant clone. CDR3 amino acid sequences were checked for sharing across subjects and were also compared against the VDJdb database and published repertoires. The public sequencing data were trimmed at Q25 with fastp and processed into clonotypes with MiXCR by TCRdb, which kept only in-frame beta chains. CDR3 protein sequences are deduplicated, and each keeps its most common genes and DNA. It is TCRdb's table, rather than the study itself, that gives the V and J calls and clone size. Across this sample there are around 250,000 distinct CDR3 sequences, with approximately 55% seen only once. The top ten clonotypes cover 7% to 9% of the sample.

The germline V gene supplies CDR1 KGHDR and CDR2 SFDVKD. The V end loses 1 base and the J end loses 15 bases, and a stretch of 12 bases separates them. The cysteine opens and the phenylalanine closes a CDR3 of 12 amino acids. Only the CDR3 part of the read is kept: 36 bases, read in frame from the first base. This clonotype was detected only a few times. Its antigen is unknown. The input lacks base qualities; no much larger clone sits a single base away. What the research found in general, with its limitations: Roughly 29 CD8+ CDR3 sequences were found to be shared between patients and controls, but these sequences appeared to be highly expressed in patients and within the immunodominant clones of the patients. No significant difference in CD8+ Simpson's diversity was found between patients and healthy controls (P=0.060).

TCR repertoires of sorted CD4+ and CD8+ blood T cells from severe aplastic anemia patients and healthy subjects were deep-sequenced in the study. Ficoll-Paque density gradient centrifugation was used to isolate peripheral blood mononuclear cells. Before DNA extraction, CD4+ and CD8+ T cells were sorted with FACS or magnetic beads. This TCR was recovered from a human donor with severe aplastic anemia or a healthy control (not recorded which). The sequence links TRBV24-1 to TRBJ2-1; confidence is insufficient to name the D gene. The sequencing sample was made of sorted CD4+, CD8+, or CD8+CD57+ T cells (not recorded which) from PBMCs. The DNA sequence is TGTGCCACCAGTGATTTTGGCGGTAGTCGGTTCTTC. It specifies CATSDFGGSRFF.